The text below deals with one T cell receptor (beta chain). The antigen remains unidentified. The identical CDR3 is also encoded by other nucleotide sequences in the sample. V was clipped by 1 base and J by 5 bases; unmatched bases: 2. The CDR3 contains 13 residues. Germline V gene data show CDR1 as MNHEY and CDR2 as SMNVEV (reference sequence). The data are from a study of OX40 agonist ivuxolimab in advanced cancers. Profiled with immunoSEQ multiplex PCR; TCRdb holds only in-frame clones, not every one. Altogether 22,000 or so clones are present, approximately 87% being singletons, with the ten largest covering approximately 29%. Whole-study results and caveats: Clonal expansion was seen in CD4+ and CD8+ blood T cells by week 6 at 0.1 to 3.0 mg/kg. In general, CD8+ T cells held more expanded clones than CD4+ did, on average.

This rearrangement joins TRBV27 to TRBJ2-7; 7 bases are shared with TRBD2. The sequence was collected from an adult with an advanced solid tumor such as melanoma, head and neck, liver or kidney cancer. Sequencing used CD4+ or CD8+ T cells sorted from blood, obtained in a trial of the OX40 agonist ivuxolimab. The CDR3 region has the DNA TGTGCCAGCAGTTTATGGACTAGAGACGAGCAGTACTTC. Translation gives CASSLWTRDEQYF.